These 11 T cell receptor beta chains came from one sample sequenced in a study of PD-1 blockade in classical Hodgkin lymphoma. With no exception, relapse followed autologous stem cell transplantation in all patients, and brentuximab vedotin exposure varied. Magnetic negative selection purified CD4+ T cells from thawed PBMCs. TCRdb's copy holds only in-frame clones and misses some; the assay was immunoSEQ multiplex PCR. The table records some 26,000 clones, roughly 84% of them present only once. This specimen consisted of CD4+ T cells from blood, obtained at baseline. The receptors were sampled from a human donor with classical Hodgkin lymphoma.

The gene calls are TRBV18 and TRBJ2-1; a weak D match, TRBD1 (6 bases). The CDR3 consists of 13 residues. The V end was cut by 3 bases, the J end by 6 bases, with 9 bases between. CDR1 is KGHSH, CDR2 LQKENI, per germline. The CDR3 loop reads CASSPGDTNEQFF. DNA for the CDR3: TGTGCCAGCTCACCCGGGGACACCAATGAGCAGTTCTTC.

The chain has TRBV6-1 and TRBJ2-3, with D tentatively TRBD1 (6 bases). V gave up 8 bases and J gave up 4 bases, with 13 bases separating them. Per germline, CDR1 MNHNS and CDR2 SASEGT. There are 13 residues in the CDR3. In DNA, the CDR3 is TGTGCCAGCTCCGGGGACAACCCAGATACGCAGTATTTT. It yields the protein CASSGDNPDTQYF.

There are a few counts of this clone. This chain joins TRBV7-3 and TRBJ2-1, with 7 bases fitting TRBD1. V lost 8 bases to trimming and J lost 2 bases; unmatched junction nucleotides: 0. The CDR3 is made up of 12 amino acids. Germline V lookup: CDR1 SGHTA, CDR2 FQGTGA. CDR3 nucleotide sequence: TGTGCCAGCGGACAGGCCTACAATGAGCAGTTCTTC. Encoded protein: CASGQAYNEQFF.

The CDR3 sequence is CASSTYGGQETQYF. The CDR3 DNA sequence: TGCGCCAGCAGCACATATGGGGGTCAAGAGACCCAGTACTTC. The V gene is TRBV5-1, the J gene TRBJ2-5; D is perhaps TRBD1 or TRBD2 (5 bases each). The CDR3 totals 14 residues. The germline V gene has CDR1 SGHRS and CDR2 YFSETQ. Trimming shortened V by 4 bases and J by 2 bases, and 12 bases separated the two germline ends.

This chain joins TRBV6-1 and TRBJ1-4; the match to TRBD1 covers 8 bases. Germline V CDR1 and CDR2: MNHNS, SASEGT. Trimming removed 4 bases from V and 0 bases from J; junction bases left unmatched: 4. The CDR3 spans 16 residues. CDR3 region: CASSVAGGSTNEKLFF. The DNA of the CDR3 is TGTGCCAGCAGTGTCGCAGGGGGCTCAACTAATGAAAAACTGTTTTTT.

The chain recombines TRBV7-2 with TRBJ1-1; 7 nucleotides line up with TRBD1. Germline CDR1 reads SGHTA; CDR2 reads FQGNSA. Trimming took 5 bases from V and 4 from J; bases not matched to a gene: 4. This CDR3 is 13 amino acids long. CDR3 region: CASSLTGSTEAFF. The CDR3 DNA follows: TGTGCCAGCAGCCTGACAGGGAGCACTGAAGCTTTCTTT.

J is TRBJ1-2 and V is TRBV6-5; 9 bases map to TRBD1. CDR1 MNHEY and CDR2 SVGAGI come from the germline V gene. V dropped 7 bases and J dropped 8; count of bases not matched to a gene: 5. The CDR3 is 12 amino acids. In DNA form, the CDR3 reads TGTGCCAGCACTAGGACAGGGGAAGGCTACACCTTC. It is translated as CASTRTGEGYTF.

The V call is TRBV29-1, the J call TRBJ1-5; 7 nucleotides line up with TRBD1. Germline CDR1 and CDR2: SQVTM and ANQGSEA. CDR3 length: 14 residues. V shed 5 bases, J shed 0 bases, and the junction held 4 bases outside the gene matches. CDR3 loop: CSVRDSNSNQPQHF. For the CDR3, the DNA is TGCAGCGTTCGGGACAGCAATAGCAATCAGCCCCAGCATTTT.

This clone was observed once. The chain joins TRBV15 to TRBJ2-5; 9 bases are shared with TRBD1. CDR1 LNHNV and CDR2 YYDKDF come from the germline V gene (reference sequence). CDR3 length equals 17 residues. The V gene end was trimmed by 7 bases and the J gene end by 2 bases; junction bases not matched to a gene: 14. CDR3 protein: CATNFNPSGTGQETQYF. CDR3 in DNA: TGTGCCACCAATTTCAATCCATCGGGGACAGGGCAAGAGACCCAGTACTTC.

The J gene is TRBJ1-1, the V gene TRBV6-6; D ambiguous. Trimming stripped 2 bases from V and 4 bases from J, with 14 bases between. Germline CDR1 reads MNHNY; CDR2 reads SVGAGI (reference sequence). CDR3 size: 15 residues. For the CDR3, the DNA is TGTGCCAGCAGTTACGGGGTCACCAAGGTCACTGAAGCTTTCTTT. Translating gives CASSYGVTKVTEAFF.

The genes are TRBV11-3 and TRBJ1-5, with 7 bases aligning to TRBD1. V shed 1 base and J 7 bases; nucleotides not matched to a gene: 4. In germline, CDR1 is SGHNT, CDR2 YENEEA. The CDR3 consists of 14 residues. The CDR3 nucleotides read TGTGCCAGCAGCTTAGGAACAGGGGAACAGCCCCAGCATTTT. Translating it yields CASSLGTGEQPQHF.